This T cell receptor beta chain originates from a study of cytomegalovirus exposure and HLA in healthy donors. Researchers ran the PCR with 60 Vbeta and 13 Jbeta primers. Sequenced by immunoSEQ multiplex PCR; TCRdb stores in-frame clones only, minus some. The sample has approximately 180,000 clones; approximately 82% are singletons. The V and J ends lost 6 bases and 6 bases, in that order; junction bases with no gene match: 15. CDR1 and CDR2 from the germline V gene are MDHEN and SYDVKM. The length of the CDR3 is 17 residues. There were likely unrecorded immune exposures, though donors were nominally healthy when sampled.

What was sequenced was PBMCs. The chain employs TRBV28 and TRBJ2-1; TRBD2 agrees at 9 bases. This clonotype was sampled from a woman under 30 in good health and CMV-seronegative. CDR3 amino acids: CASSLPLAGVSTNEQFF. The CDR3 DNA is TGTGCCAGCAGCCTTCCCTTAGCGGGAGTCTCCACCAATGAGCAGTTCTTC.